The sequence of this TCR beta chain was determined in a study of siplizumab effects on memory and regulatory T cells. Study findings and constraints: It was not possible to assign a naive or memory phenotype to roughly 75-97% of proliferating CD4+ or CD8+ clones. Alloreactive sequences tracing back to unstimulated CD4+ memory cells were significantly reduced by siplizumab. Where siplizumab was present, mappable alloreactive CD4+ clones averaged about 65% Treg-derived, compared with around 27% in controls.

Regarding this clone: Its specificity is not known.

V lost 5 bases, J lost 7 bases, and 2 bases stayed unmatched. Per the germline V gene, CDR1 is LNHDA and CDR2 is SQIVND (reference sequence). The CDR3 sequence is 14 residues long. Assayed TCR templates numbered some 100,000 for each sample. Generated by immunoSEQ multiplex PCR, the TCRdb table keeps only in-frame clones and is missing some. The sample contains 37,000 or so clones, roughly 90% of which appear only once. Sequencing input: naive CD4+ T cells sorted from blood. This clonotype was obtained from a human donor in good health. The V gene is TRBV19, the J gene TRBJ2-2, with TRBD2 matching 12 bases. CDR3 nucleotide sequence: TGTGCCAGTAGTTTGGGACTAGCGGGCGGGGAGCTGTTTTTT. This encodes CASSLGLAGGELFF.